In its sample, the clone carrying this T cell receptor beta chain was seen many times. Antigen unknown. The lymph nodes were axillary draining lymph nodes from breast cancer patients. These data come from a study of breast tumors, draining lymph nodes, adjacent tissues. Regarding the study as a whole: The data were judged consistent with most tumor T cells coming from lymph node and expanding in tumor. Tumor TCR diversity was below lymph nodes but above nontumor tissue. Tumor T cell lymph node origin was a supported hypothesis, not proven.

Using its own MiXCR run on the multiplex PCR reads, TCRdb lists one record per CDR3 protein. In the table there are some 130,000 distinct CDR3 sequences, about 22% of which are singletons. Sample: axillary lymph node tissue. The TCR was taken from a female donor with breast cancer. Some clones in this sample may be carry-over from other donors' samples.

The CDR3 DNA reads TGTGCCAGCAGGAAGGGAAAAGAGACCCAGTACTTC. Encoded protein: CASRKGKETQYF. J is TRBJ2-5 and V is TRBV7-9; D is undetermined. CDR3 length: 12 residues. Germline-derived CDR1 and CDR2 are SEHNR and FQNEAQ (reference sequence). V lost 6 bases and J 3 bases, leaving 8 bases between the germline ends.